This paragraph reports one T cell receptor beta chain. This sample is drawn from a study of blood T cell repertoires in COVID-19. Study-level background: COVID-19 samples from acute and convalescent phases originated in the United States, Italy and Spain.

The V gene's germline CDR1 is LNHDA and CDR2 SQIVND (reference sequence). After removal of 3 bases from V and 4 bases from J, the junction contained 5 bases not matched to a gene. The CDR3 has 15 residues. The protocol was immunoSEQ multiplex PCR, while the TCRdb copy is restricted to in-frame clones and leaves out a portion. The table has about 130,000 clones, approximately 88% seen once; the top ten hold 17%. This sequence joins TRBV19 and TRBJ2-2; TRBD2 aligns across 7 bases. The sequence was obtained from a woman aged 80 or over with acute or convalescent COVID-19. Sequenced material: peripheral blood. The CDR3 bases are TGTGCCAGTAGTATTGGACTAGTTAGCACCGGGGAGCTGTTTTTT. Protein product: CASSIGLVSTGELFF.